The 9 T cell receptor beta chains below all came from one sample that was sequenced in a study of cytomegalovirus exposure and HLA in healthy donors. Assay used: immunoSEQ multiplex PCR; TCRdb lists only in-frame clones, some missing. The data contain around 200,000 clones, about three quarters of them singletons. Material for sequencing was PBMCs. The receptors were sampled from a woman aged 25 to 45 in good health and CMV-seronegative.

The rearrangement joins TRBV11-2 to TRBJ2-1, with 8 bases aligning to TRBD1. The CDR3 totals 15 residues. Trimming took 1 base from V and 6 from J; bases not matched to a gene: 5. Germline V gene data show CDR1 as SGHAT and CDR2 as FQNNGV. Here the CDR3 reads CASSLGLGQGNEQFF. DNA for the CDR3: TGTGCCAGCAGCTTAGGGTTAGGACAGGGCAATGAGCAGTTCTTC.

This clone was found once. The chain joins TRBV9 to TRBJ2-5; TRBD2 agrees at 16 bases. The germline V gene has CDR1 SGDLS and CDR2 YYNGEE. The CDR3 sequence is 16 residues long. Germline trimming cut 4 bases from V and 5 bases from J; bases unmatched to any gene: 5. The CDR3 region has the DNA TGTGCCAGCAGCTCGGGACTAGCGGGAGGGGGCGAGACCCAGTACTTC. Amino acids: CASSSGLAGGGETQYF.

The chain links TRBV4-2 to TRBJ2-7, with unresolved D. V was shortened by 1 base and J by 2 bases, with 9 bases between the two germline ends. Germline loops: CDR1 LGHNA, CDR2 YNFKEQ. CDR3 size: 14 residues. For the CDR3, the DNA is TGTGCCAGCAGCCAAGGTTTCAGTGCCTACGAGCAGTACTTC. It specifies CASSQGFSAYEQYF.

The rearrangement joins TRBV5-1 to TRBJ2-7, with 7 bases that match TRBD1. Germline V lookup: CDR1 SGHRS, CDR2 YFSETQ. V was pared by 4 bases and J by 3 bases, with 10 bases of the junction left unmatched. This CDR3 region has 15 residues. The CDR3 DNA sequence: TGCGCCAGCAGCATTTTTCCGGGACAGAACTACGAGCAGTACTTC. This gives the protein CASSIFPGQNYEQYF.

This clone turned up a few times. This chain joins TRBV19 and TRBJ1-1; 7 nucleotides match TRBD1. The germline CDR1 and CDR2 sequences are LNHDA and SQIVND (reference sequence). V lost 3 bases to trimming and J lost 7 bases; unmatched junction nucleotides: 5. This CDR3 spans 13 amino acids. CDR3: CASSMDRYIEAFF. CDR3 DNA: TGTGCCAGTAGTATGGACAGGTATATTGAAGCTTTCTTT.

The chain recombines TRBV9 with TRBJ1-4; 9 nucleotides line up with TRBD1. CDR1 is SGDLS and CDR2 is YYNGEE in the germline V gene. This CDR3 comprises 15 residues. V lost 3 bases and J lost 10; bases outside the gene matches: 10. CDR3 in amino acids: CASSGEGQGTGKLFF. The CDR3 DNA sequence: TGTGCCAGCAGCGGAGAGGGACAGGGAACTGGAAAACTGTTTTTT. Complete variable domain (other parts from reference TRBV9 and TRBJ1-4): DSGVTQTPKHLITATGQRVTLRCSPRSGDLSVYWYQQSLDQGLQFLIQYYNGEERAKGNILERFSAQQFPDLHSELNLSSLELGDSALYFCASSGEGQGTGKLFFGSGTQLSVL.

The gene calls are TRBV28 and TRBJ2-7; 9 bases are shared with TRBD2. V shed 2 bases and J 0 bases; nucleotides not matched to a gene: 2. From germline, CDR1 is MDHEN and CDR2 SYDVKM. CDR3 length equals 15 residues. CDR3 DNA sequence: TGTGCCAGCAGTTTAGAAGCGGGGGGCTCCTACGAGCAGTACTTC. It specifies CASSLEAGGSYEQYF.

The chain recombines TRBV6-1 with TRBJ2-7; no definite D call. Trimming removed 4 bases from V and 5 bases from J, with 9 bases in between. The length of the CDR3 is 12 residues. The germline V gene has CDR1 MNHNS and CDR2 SASEGT. The CDR3 spells CASSGATDEQYF. CDR3 nucleotide sequence: TGTGCCAGCAGTGGGGCAACTGACGAGCAGTACTTC.

V gene TRBV6-5 combines with J gene TRBJ1-4, with D unclear. V gave up 2 bases and J gave up 0 bases, with 4 bases separating them. Germline CDR1 and CDR2: MNHEY and SVGAGI. The CDR3 consists of 14 residues. CDR3 in amino acids: CASSYRATNEKLFF. The DNA of the CDR3 is TGTGCCAGCAGTTACCGGGCAACTAATGAAAAACTGTTTTTT.